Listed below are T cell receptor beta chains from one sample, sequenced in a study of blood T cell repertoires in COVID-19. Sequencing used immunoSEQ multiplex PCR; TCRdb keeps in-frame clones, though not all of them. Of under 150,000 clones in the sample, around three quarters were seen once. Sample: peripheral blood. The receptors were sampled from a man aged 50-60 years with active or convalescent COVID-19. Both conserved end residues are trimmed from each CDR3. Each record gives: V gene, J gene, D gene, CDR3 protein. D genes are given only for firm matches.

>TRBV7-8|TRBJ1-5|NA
ASSPTESHSQPQH
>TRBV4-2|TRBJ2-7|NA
ASSHGMRGEQY
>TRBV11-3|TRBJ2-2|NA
ASSLGWTENTGELF
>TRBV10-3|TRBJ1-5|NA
AISESFGDQPQH
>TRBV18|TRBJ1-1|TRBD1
ASSLRTGDLNTEAF
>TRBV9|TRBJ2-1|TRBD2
ASSVDLAGGYHNEQF
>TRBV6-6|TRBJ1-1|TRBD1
ASTRQGGNTEAF
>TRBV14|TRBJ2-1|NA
ASSPLGGRTYNEQF
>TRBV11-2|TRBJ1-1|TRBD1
ASSLFTGQIEAF
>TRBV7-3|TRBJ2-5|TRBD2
ASSHGPAAGGQETQY
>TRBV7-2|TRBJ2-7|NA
ASSFGAGPSYEQY
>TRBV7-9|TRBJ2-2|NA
ASSTNTGELF
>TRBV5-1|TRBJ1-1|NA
ASASQGGTEAF
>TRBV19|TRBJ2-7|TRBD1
ASRPDRATYEQY
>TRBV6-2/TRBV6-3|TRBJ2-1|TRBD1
ASSSARQGAGGPHEQF
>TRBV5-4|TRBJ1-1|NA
ASSLGTEAEAF
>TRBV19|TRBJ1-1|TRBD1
ASSTDRARTEAF
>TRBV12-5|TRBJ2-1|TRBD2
ASGLAGADVGNEQF
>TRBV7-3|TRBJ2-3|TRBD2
ASSPTSGTTDTQY
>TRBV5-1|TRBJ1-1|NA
ASSLDSTRHTEAF
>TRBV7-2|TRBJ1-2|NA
ASRPTGFYGYT
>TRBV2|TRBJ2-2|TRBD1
ASIPRGDRAAGELF
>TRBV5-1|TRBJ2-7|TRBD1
ASSRDRGHSYEQY
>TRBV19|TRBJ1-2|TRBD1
ASSIAQGPYGYT
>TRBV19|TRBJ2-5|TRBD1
ASSLGRGQQETQY
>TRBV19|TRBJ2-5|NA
ASSTLRQGGETQY
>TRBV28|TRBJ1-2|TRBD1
ASSWRQGPYT
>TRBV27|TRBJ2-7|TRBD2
ASSLGSGRGPGHEQY
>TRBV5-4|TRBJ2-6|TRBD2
ASSTGLAGSGANVLT
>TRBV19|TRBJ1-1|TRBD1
ASGLDRGTEAF
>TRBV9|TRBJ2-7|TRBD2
ASSPYGGDYEQY
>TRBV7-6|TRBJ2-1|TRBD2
ASSPTSGRGNEQF
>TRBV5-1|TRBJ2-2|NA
ASSLRQTAGELF
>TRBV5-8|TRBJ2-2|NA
ASSRTVPGELF
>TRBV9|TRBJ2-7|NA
ASSVEAGSSYEQY
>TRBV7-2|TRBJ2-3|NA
ASSIRRGPTDTQY
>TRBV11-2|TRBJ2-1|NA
ASSKRAGTERNEQF
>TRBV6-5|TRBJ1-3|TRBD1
ASSYQDRGDTIY
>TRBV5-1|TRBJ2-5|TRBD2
ASSAGGLAEQETQY
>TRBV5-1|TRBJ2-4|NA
ASSLGGGEYWY
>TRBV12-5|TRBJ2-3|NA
ASGLSEDTQY
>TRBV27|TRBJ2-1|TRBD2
ASSPGLAGSYNEQF
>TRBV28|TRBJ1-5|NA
ASSSHFQGFNQPQH
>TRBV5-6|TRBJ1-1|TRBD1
ASSLGGPEAF